Below are 20 T cell receptor beta chains sequenced from a single sample in a study of glioma-infiltrating T cells. TCR alpha and beta CDR3 regions were amplified from RNA using iRepertoire nested multiplex PCR. A single record per CDR3 protein comes from TCRdb applying MiXCR to the multiplex PCR reads. This table holds around 130,000 distinct CDR3 sequences, roughly a quarter found once. The material sequenced was glioma tissue, nonneoplastic brain tissue, or PBMCs (not recorded which). These receptors were taken from a human donor with low-grade glioma or glioblastoma, undergoing nonglioma brain surgery, or in good health (not recorded which).

The V call is TRBV14, the J call TRBJ1-1; no definite D call. With 1 base removed from V and 7 bases from J, the gap between germline ends came to 13 bases. The CDR3 totals 14 residues. Germline V gives CDR1 SGHDN, CDR2 FVKESK. Here the CDR3 reads CASSQVNVRVEAFF. As DNA, the CDR3 is TGTGCCAGCAGCCAAGTTAACGTCCGGGTTGAAGCTTTCTTT.

This clonotype was detected only a few times. As DNA, the CDR3 is TGTGCCAGCAGCCAAGCGACCCCCCTGTTCTTC. Its protein is CASSQATPLFF. This chain connects TRBV3-1 to TRBJ2-1; D is undetermined. This CDR3 contains 11 residues. The germline gives CDR1 LGHDT, CDR2 YNNKEL (reference sequence). V lost 1 base, J lost 15 bases, and 10 bases lay in between.

This clonotype was detected only a few times. The chain uses TRBV28 and TRBJ1-6, with a possible D match to TRBD1 (5 bases). Germline V gene data show CDR1 as MDHEN and CDR2 as SYDVKM. The CDR3 loop spans 17 amino acids. The V end was cut by 0 bases, the J end by 7 bases, with 16 bases between. The CDR3 bases are TGTGCCAGCAGTTTATGGGGCAGCACTACAGGCAATTCACCCCTCCACTTT. Translation gives CASSLWGSTTGNSPLHF.

This clonotype was detected only a few times. The rearrangement joins TRBV4-2 to TRBJ2-3; 7 bases line up with TRBD2. Germline-derived CDR1 and CDR2 are LGHNA and YNFKEQ. The V segment lost 3 bases and the J segment 0 bases; nucleotides outside the gene matches: 3. The CDR3 is 15 amino acids. The CDR3: CASSQGLTSTDTQYF. The DNA of the CDR3 is TGTGCCAGCAGCCAGGGACTAACTAGCACAGATACGCAGTATTTT.

The genes are TRBV10-3 and TRBJ2-3; D possibly corresponds to TRBD2 (5 bases). Germline CDR1 and CDR2: ENHRY and SYGVKD. V lost 3 bases to trimming and J lost 4 bases, with 17 bases between them. The CDR3 runs to 16 residues. The CDR3 nucleotides read TGTGCCATCAGTGAACCTTCGTCGGGGTCGGCAGATACGCAGTATTTT. Translation gives CAISEPSSGSADTQYF.

This clonotype appeared a few times. The chain has TRBV20-1 and TRBJ1-2; TRBD1 matches 8 bases. V gave up 5 bases and J gave up 4 bases; unmatched junction bases: 12. Germline assignment: CDR1 DFQATT and CDR2 SNEGSKA (reference sequence). This CDR3 has 15 residues. In DNA, the CDR3 is TGCAGTGCTCACGGCTTAGGACAGGGACCCTATGGCTACACCTTC. This sequence encodes CSAHGLGQGPYGYTF.

In the case of this clonotype: A much larger clone is a single base away; this may be a read error. This chain connects TRBV7-2 to TRBJ2-5; either TRBD1 or TRBD2 may supply D (6 bases each). CDR1 and CDR2 (germline): SGHTA, FQGNSA. The CDR3 has 12 amino acids. Trimming took off 5 bases at V and 11 bases at J, with 15 bases between the two ends. The CDR3 reads CASSPSGAEQYF. CDR3 nucleotides: TGTGCCAGCAGCCCATCGGGGGCTGAGCAGTACTTC.

Of note for this clonotype: This clone may be a read error of a much larger clone one base away. The rearrangement uses TRBV20-1 and TRBJ2-5; no reliable D call. This CDR3 is 11 amino acids long. The germline V and J ends were trimmed by 6 bases and 10 bases, with 15 bases remaining between them. CDR1 DFQATT and CDR2 SNEGSKA come from the germline V gene (reference sequence). The CDR3 is CSAPALGIQYF. CDR3 nucleotides: TGCAGTGCCCCCGCTCTAGGGATCCAGTACTTC.

The sample holds many counts of this clonotype. J is TRBJ1-1 and V is TRBV6-1; the D gene is possibly TRBD1 (6 bases). CDR3 size: 14 residues. Germline CDR1 reads MNHNS; CDR2 reads SASEGT. V was pared by 7 bases and J by 0 bases, with 12 bases between. CDR3 in amino acids: CASTRDTLNTEAFF. The CDR3 coding sequence is TGTGCCAGCACCCGGGACACTTTGAACACTGAAGCTTTCTTT.

This sequence joins TRBV5-5 and TRBJ1-5; tentative D call: TRBD1 (6 bases). The length of the CDR3 is 15 residues. V was shortened by 4 bases and J by 4 bases, with 15 bases between the two germline ends. CDR1 and CDR2 from the germline V gene are SGHKS and YYEKEE (reference sequence). CDR3 protein: CASSPTPGTNQPQHF. CDR3 DNA sequence: TGTGCCAGCAGCCCAACCCCGGGGACAAATCAGCCCCAGCATTTT.

This clonotype was seen more than once but under ten times. The J gene is TRBJ1-6, the V gene TRBV18; 7 positions match TRBD1. The germline V gene encodes CDR1 KGHSH and CDR2 LQKENI. V shed 8 bases, J shed 7 bases, and the junction held 14 bases outside the gene matches. This CDR3 spans 16 amino acids. CDR3 sequence: CASSQDQEGANSPLHF. DNA of the CDR3: TGTGCCAGCAGCCAAGATCAGGAGGGGGCAAATTCACCCCTCCACTTT.

The chain has TRBV5-1 and TRBJ1-1; TRBD1 agrees at 7 bases. CDR1 SGHRS and CDR2 YFSETQ come from the germline V gene. Trimming removed 2 bases from V and 1 base from J; junction bases left unmatched: 5. This CDR3 has 15 amino acids. The CDR3 sequence: CASSLRDRRNTEAFF. CDR3 sequence (DNA): TGCGCCAGCAGCTTAAGGGACAGAAGGAACACTGAAGCTTTCTTT.

This clonotype was seen a single time. One end of the junction does not line up with germline, which may come from a read error. This sequence joins TRBV7-2 and TRBJ2-1; D perhaps matches TRBD1 (6 bases). CDR1 and CDR2 (germline): SGHTA, FQGNSA. CDR3 length equals 13 residues. The CDR3 protein is CASSYQQGDEQLF. The CDR3 DNA follows: TGTGCCAGCAGCTATCAACAGGGTGATGAGCAGCTCTTC.

This clonotype appeared a few times. The rearrangement joins TRBV7-2 to TRBJ1-2, with D tentatively TRBD1 (5 bases). The V end lost 6 bases, the J end lost 10 bases, and 18 bases lay between the germline ends. The CDR3 is 13 amino acids. Germline CDR1 SGHTA, CDR2 FQGNSA. The chain's CDR3 is CASRTHISGAYTF. The CDR3, as DNA: TGTGCCAGCAGAACCCACATCTCCGGGGCCTACACCTTC.

This clonotype is medium-sized within its sample. CDR3 region: CASSILAVRTDTQYF. CDR3 nucleotide sequence: TGTGCCAGCTCCATACTAGCGGTTAGGACAGATACGCAGTATTTT. The chain joins TRBV27 to TRBJ2-3, with TRBD2 matching 8 bases. V shed 8 bases, J shed 3 bases, and the junction held 10 bases outside the gene matches. Germline-derived CDR1 and CDR2 are MNHEY and SMNVEV (reference sequence). There are 15 residues in the CDR3.

V and J are TRBV11-2 and TRBJ2-3; D ambiguous. CDR1 is SGHAT and CDR2 is FQNNGV in the germline V gene. The length of the CDR3 is 15 residues. V lost 7 bases and J lost 0, with 14 bases in between. CDR3 coding DNA: TGTGCCAGCAACCTCCTATTGGAGAGCACAGATACGCAGTATTTT. This codes for CASNLLLESTDTQYF.

In its sample, this clonotype was seen many times. The germline gene is not matched at one end of the junction; a read error may be the cause. The chain employs TRBV20-1 and TRBJ2-3; D is ambiguous. Germline CDR1 is DFQATT and CDR2 is SNEGSKA (reference sequence). This CDR3 region has 10 residues. CDR3 nucleotide sequence: TGCAGTGCTTCCTTTGATTGGCTGCGGTTC. Protein product: CSASFDWLRF.

Only a few counts were recorded for this clonotype. The V and J genes are TRBV12-3 or TRBV12-4 and TRBJ2-3; 14 bases fit TRBD2. This CDR3 spans 17 amino acids. V shed 6 bases, J shed 1 base, and the junction held 6 bases outside the gene matches. CDR3 loop: CASSYGTSGGGTDTQYF. The CDR3 bases are TGTGCCAGCAGCTACGGGACTAGCGGGGGAGGCACAGATACGCAGTATTTT.

With regard to this clonotype: A read error may be the cause here, since a much bigger clone is one base away. The CDR3 carries no conserved terminal phenylalanine or tryptophan, so it likely arises from a read error. The chain joins TRBV6-5 to TRBJ2-7; TRBD1 might be the D (5 bases). The V end lost 5 bases, the J end lost 0 bases, and 14 bases lay between the germline ends. CDR1 MNHEY and CDR2 SVGAGI come from the germline V gene. This CDR3 is 15 amino acids long. CDR3 DNA: TGTGCCAGCAGTGGGGCAGGACAAAGCTCCTACGAGCAGTACGCC. Translating gives CASSGAGQSSYEQYA.

About this clonotype: The junction departs from the called germline gene at one end, perhaps through a read error. This rearrangement joins TRBV20-1 to TRBJ2-1, with 7 bases aligning to TRBD2. CDR1 is DFQATT and CDR2 is SNEGSKA in the germline V gene (reference sequence). The CDR3 has 13 amino acids. DNA of the CDR3: TGCACTGCTAGGGAGGGGACCTACAATGAGCAGTTCTTC. Amino acids: CTAREGTYNEQFF.